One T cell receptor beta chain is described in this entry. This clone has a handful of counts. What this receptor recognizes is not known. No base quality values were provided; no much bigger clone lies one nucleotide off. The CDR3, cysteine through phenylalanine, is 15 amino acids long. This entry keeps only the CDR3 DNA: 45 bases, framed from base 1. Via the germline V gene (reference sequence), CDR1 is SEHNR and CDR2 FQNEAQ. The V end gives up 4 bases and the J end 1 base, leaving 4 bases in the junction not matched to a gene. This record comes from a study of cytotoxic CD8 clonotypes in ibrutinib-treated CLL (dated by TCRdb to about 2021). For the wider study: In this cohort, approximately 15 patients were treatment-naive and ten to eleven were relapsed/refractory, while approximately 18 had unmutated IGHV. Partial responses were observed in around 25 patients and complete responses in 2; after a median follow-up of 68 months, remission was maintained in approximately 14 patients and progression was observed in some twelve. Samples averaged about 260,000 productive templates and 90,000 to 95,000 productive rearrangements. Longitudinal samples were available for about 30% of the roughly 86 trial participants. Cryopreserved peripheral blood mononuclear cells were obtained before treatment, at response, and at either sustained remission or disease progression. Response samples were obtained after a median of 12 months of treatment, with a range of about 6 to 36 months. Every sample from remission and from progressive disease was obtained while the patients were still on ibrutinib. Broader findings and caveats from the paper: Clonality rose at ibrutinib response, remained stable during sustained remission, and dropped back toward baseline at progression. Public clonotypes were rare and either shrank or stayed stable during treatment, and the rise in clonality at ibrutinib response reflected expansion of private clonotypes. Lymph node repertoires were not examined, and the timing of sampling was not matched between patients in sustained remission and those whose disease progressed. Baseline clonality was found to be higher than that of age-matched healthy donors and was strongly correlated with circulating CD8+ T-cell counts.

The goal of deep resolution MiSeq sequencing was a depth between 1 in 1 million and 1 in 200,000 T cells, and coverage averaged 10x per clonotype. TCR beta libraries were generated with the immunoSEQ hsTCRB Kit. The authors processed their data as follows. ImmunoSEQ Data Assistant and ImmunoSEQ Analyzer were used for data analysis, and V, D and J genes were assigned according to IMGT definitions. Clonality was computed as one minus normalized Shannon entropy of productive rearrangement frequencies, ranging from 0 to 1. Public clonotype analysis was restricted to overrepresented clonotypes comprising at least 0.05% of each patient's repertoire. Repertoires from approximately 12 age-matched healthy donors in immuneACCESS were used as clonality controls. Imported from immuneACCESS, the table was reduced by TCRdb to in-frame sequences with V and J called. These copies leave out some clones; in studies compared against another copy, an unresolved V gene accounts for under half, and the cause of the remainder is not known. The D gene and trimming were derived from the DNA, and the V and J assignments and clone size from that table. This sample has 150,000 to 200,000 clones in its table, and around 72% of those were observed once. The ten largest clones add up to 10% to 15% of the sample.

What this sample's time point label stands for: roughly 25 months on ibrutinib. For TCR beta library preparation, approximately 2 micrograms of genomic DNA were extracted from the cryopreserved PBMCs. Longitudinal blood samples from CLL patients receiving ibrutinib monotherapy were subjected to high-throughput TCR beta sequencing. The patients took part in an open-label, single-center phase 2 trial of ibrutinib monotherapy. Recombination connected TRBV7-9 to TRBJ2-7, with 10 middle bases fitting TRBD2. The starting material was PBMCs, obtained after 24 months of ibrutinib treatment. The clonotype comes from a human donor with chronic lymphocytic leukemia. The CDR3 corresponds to CASSSIAGGSYEQYF. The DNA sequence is TGTGCCAGCAGCTCCATAGCGGGAGGATCCTACGAGCAGTACTTC.